This T cell receptor (beta chain) was recorded in a study of cytomegalovirus exposure and HLA in healthy donors (dated by TCRdb to the late 2010s). Turning to the overall study: According to a later analysis, the 100 to 150 validation repertoires were produced on the same platform as the roughly 600 repertoires of the first cohort. The study aimed to test whether signatures of past pathogen exposure could be identified by cataloging public T cell receptors. Besides the first cohort of 500 to 700 subjects, a separate validation cohort made up of roughly 130 different subjects was used. The study combined high-throughput TCR immunosequencing, statistical association of individual TCRs with disease status, and machine learning to predict cytomegalovirus infection status. General conclusions and limits of the study: A later analysis had no HLA typing for the validation cohort, so co-occurrence there was scored across all 110 or so repertoires. The study listed 164 TCR beta chains as associated with cytomegalovirus. According to the authors, the approach could potentially be generalized to other disease states and immunological phenotypes. Most TCR sequences were seen in very few donors, while some public TCRs were found in many individuals. In vitro tests confirmed that a few of the cytomegalovirus-associated TCR beta chains recognize cytomegalovirus antigens. The classifier was reported to diagnose cytomegalovirus status with high specificity and sensitivity in both the original cohort and the validation cohort. In a later analysis, TCRs clustered in the first cohort were found to also tend to co-occur in the roughly 120 validation repertoires, with approximately 93% of cluster scores above 0.

The donors were included in the validation cohort of 130 or so subjects, a group kept apart from the approximately 700-subject first cohort. The library was built by means of the immunoSEQ multiplex PCR assay. The paper's processing steps were these. A statistical classification framework was built to diagnose cytomegalovirus status from the catalog of TCR beta chain sequences. TCRdb carries this immuneACCESS record with in-frame sequences only. Its versions omit some clonotypes, under half of them owing to an unresolved V gene in the studies checked, with the rest unexplained. The DNA gave D and trimming, while V, J and clone size come from that table. In all, the sample holds 70,000 or so clones, and 91% of those were seen once. The top ten clonotypes cover roughly 3.1% of the sample. Remarks on this clone: The clone's antigen remains unknown. Relative to the germline gene, one junction end is altered; a read error may explain this.

From a lookup of the germline V gene, CDR1 and CDR2 are SQVTM and ANQGSEA. The CDR3 covers 13 residues, taking in both the cysteine and the phenylalanine. Only the CDR3 part of the read is kept: 39 bases, read in frame from the first base. The sequenced sample was PBMCs. The chain links TRBV29-1 with TRBJ2-5, and perhaps TRBD1 as D gene, on 5 matching bases. This receptor was obtained from a man younger than 35 in good health and CMV-seronegative. DNA sequence: TGCAGCGTTCAAGACAGCGATCGTGAGACCCAGTACTTC. It specifies CSVQDSDRETQYF. Joined to the reference TRBV29-1 and TRBJ2-5 proteins, this CDR3 gives the full variable domain: SAVISQKPSRDICQRGTSLTIQCQVDSQVTMMFWYRQQPGQSLTLIATANQGSEATYESGFVIDKFPISRPNLTFSTLTVSNMSPEDSSIYLCSVQDSDRETQYFGPGTRLLVL.